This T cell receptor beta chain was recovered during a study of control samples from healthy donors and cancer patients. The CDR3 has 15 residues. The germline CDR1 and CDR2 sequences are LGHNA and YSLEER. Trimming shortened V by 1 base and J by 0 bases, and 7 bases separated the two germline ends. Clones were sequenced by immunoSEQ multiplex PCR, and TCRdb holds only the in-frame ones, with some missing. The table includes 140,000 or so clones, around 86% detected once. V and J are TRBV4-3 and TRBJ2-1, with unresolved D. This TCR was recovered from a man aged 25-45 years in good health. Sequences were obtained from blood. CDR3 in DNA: TGCGCCAGCAGCCAAGGGTGGGGCTCCTACAATGAGCAGTTCTTC. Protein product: CASSQGWGSYNEQFF.